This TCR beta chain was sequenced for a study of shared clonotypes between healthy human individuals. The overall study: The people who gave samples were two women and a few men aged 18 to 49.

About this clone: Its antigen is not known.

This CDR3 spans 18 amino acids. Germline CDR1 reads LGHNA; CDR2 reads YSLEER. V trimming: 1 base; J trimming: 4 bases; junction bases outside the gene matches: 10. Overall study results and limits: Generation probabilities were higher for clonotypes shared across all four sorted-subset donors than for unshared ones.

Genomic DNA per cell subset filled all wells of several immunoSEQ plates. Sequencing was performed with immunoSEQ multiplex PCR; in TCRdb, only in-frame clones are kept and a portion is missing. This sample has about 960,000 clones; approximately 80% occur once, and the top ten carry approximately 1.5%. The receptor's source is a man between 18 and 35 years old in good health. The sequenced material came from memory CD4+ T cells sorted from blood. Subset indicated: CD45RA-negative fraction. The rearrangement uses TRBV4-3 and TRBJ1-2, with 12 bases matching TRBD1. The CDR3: CASSQGGPGQGASYGYTF. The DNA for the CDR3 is TGCGCCAGCAGCCAAGGCGGACCGGGACAGGGGGCCTCCTATGGCTACACCTTC.